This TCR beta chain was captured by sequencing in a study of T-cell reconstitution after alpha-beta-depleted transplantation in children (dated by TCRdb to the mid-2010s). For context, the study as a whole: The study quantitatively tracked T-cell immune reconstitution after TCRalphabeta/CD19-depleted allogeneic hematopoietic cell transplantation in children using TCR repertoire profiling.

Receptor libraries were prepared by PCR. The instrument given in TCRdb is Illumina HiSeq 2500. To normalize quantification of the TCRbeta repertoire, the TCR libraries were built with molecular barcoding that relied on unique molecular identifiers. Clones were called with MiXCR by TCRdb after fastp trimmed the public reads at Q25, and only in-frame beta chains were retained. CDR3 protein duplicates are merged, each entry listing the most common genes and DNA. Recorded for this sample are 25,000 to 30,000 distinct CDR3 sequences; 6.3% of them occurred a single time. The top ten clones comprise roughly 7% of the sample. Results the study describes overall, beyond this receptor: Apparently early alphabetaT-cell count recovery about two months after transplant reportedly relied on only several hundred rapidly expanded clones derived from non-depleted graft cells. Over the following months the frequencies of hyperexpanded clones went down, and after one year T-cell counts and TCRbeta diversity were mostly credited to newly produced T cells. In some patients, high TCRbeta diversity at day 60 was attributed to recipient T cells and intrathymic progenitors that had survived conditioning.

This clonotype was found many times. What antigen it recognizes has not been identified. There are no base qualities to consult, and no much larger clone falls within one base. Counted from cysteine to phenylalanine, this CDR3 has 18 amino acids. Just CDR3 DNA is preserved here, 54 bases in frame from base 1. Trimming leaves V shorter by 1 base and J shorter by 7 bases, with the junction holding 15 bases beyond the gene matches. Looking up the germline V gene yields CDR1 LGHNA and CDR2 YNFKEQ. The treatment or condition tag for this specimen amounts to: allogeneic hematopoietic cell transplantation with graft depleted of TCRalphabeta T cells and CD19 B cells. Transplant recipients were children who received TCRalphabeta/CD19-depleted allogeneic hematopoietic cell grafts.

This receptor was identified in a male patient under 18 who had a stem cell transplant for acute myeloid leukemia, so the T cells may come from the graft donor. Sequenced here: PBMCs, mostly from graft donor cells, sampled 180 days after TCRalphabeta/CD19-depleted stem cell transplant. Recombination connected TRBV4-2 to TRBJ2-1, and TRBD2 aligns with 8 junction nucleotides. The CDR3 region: CASSQGDPGLVFLNEQFF. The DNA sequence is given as TGTGCCAGCAGCCAAGGTGACCCGGGACTAGTTTTTTTGAATGAGCAGTTCTTC.